The clone carrying this TCR beta chain was recorded at least ten times. TCRdb recomputed calls from the RACE reads with MiXCR, one row per CDR3 protein. The table shows approximately 71,000 distinct CDR3 sequences, with approximately 10% occurring only once. The data were obtained in a study of human T cells and chemical hapten exposure. The CDR3 totals 14 residues. Between the trimmed V and J ends, which lost 8 bases and 1 base, there was a span of 12 bases. Germline V gene data show CDR1 as MDHEN and CDR2 as SYDVKM. The time point here: patch test 3, about 24 weeks after DPC sensitization. Noted treatment: therapeutic diphenylcyclopropenone sensitization with weekly scalp DPC. People who gave samples had alopecia, were 18 to 70 years old, and were suitable for DPC.

The rearrangement links TRBV28 to TRBJ1-3, with no clear D. This sequence was found in a woman between 45 and 65 years old with alopecia areata. Some clones in this sample may be carry-over from other donors' samples. Sequenced here: whole blood, sampled in connection with sensitization to the hapten diphenylcyclopropenone (DPC). Written as DNA, the CDR3 is TGTGCCAGCGGCCAAGCGGGATCTGGAAACACCATATATTTT. Translated: CASGQAGSGNTIYF. The full variable domain, completed using reference TRBV28 and TRBJ1-3, is DVKVTQSSRYLVKRTGEKVFLECVQDMDHENMFWYRQDPGLGLRLIYFSYDVKMKEKGDIPEGYSVSREKKERFSLILESASTNQTSMYLCASGQAGSGNTIYFGEGSWLTVV.